Each of the 23 T cell receptor beta chains below was sequenced from the same sample in a study of shared clonotypes between healthy human individuals. Sequencing was performed with immunoSEQ multiplex PCR; in TCRdb, only in-frame clones are kept and a portion is missing. The table lists 660,000 or so clones, 95% to 97% of them singletons. Naive-designated CD8 cells lacked CD45RO, were positively enriched for CCR7, and omitted terminally differentiated effector memory CD45RA+ cells. The sample consisted of naive CD8+ T cells sorted from blood. The receptors derive from a woman in her 30s in good health.

The rearrangement joins TRBV7-9 to TRBJ2-2; D ambiguous. The CDR3 spans 16 residues. Trimming removed 2 bases from V and 6 bases from J, with 16 bases in between. Germline CDR1 reads SEHNR; CDR2 reads FQNEAQ (reference sequence). This CDR3 reads CASSLSPRTASGELFF. Here the CDR3 DNA reads TGTGCCAGCAGCTTATCTCCTAGAACAGCATCCGGGGAGCTGTTTTTT.

The chain combines TRBV5-1 with TRBJ1-2, with D hard to call. CDR3 length equals 12 residues. Germline V gene sequence: CDR1 SGHRS, CDR2 YFSETQ. Trimming shortened V by 4 bases and J by 6 bases, and 10 bases separated the two germline ends. The CDR3: CASSHYGDGYTF. The CDR3 bases are TGCGCCAGCAGCCACTACGGGGATGGCTACACCTTC.

Here the CDR3 reads CATSSDTVRTEKLFF. As DNA, the CDR3 is TGTGCCACCAGCAGTGATACAGTGAGAACGGAAAAACTGTTTTTT. The chain is built from TRBV15 and TRBJ1-4, with D hard to call. CDR3 length: 15 residues. Germline CDR1 and CDR2: LNHNV and YYDKDF (reference sequence). Trimming removed 3 bases from V and 8 bases from J, with 16 bases in between. Together with reference TRBV15 and TRBJ1-4, the CDR3 gives the full variable domain: DAMVIQNPRYQVTQFGKPVTLSCSQTLNHNVMYWYQQKSSQAPKLLFHYYDKDFNNEADTPDNFQSRRPNTSFCFLDIRSPGLGDTAMYLCATSSDTVRTEKLFFGSGTQLSVL.

CDR3 loop: CASSYTGGSYEQYF. The CDR3 DNA follows: TGCGCCAGCAGCTACACAGGGGGCTCCTACGAGCAGTACTTC. J is TRBJ2-7 and V is TRBV5-1; 8 bases map to TRBD1. There are 14 residues in the CDR3. After removal of 3 bases from V and 0 bases from J, the junction contained 2 bases not matched to a gene. Germline V gives CDR1 SGHRS, CDR2 YFSETQ. Using reference TRBV5-1 and TRBJ2-7 for the parts outside the CDR3, the full variable domain is KAGVTQTPRYLIKTRGQQVTLSCSPISGHRSVSWYQQTPGQGLQFLFEYFSETQRNKGNFPGRFSGRQFSNSRSEMNVSTLELGDSALYLCASSYTGGSYEQYFGPGTRLTVT.

The chain carries TRBV2 and TRBJ2-2; D perhaps matches TRBD1 (5 bases). The V end lost 5 bases, the J end lost 1 base, and 11 bases lay between the germline ends. In germline, CDR1 is SNHLY, CDR2 FYNNEI. The CDR3 consists of 15 residues. The chain's CDR3 is CASSRTNENTGELFF. The CDR3 DNA reads TGTGCCAGCAGTAGGACAAATGAGAACACCGGGGAGCTGTTTTTT.

The chain is built from TRBV4-1 and TRBJ2-5, with D perhaps TRBD1 or TRBD2 (7 bases each). CDR1 is MGHRA, CDR2 YSYEKL, per germline. CDR3 length: 16 amino acids. With 3 bases removed from V and 4 bases from J, the gap between germline ends came to 18 bases. CDR3 nucleotide sequence: TGCGCCAGCAGCCAGGTACAGGGGAGGGGCGGAGAGACCCAGTACTTC. Its translation is CASSQVQGRGGETQYF.

The chain uses TRBV13 and TRBJ2-1; perhaps TRBD2 as D (6 bases). The CDR3 covers 14 residues. Germline assignment: CDR1 PRHDT and CDR2 FYEKMQ (reference sequence). Deletions cut 5 bases from V and 6 bases from J, with 14 bases between. DNA of the CDR3: TGTGCCAGCAGCCTCGGTCAGGGAGGCAATGAGCAGTTCTTC. It translates to CASSLGQGGNEQFF.

V gene TRBV7-9 combines with J gene TRBJ2-2; D is uncertain. The ends were cut back, 11 bases at V and 0 bases at J, with 7 bases in the middle. CDR1 SEHNR and CDR2 FQNEAQ come from the germline V gene (reference sequence). This CDR3 has 12 amino acids. CDR3 DNA: TGTGCCTTTAATGCGAACACCGGGGAGCTGTTTTTT. This gives the protein CAFNANTGELFF. The whole variable domain, filled in from reference TRBV7-9 and TRBJ2-2, reads DTGVSQNPRHKITKRGQNVTFRCDPISEHNRLYWYRQTLGQGPEFLTYFQNEAQLEKSRLLSDRFSAERPKGSFSTLEIQRTEQGDSAMYLCAFNANTGELFFGEGSRLTVL.

The chain is built from TRBV19 and TRBJ1-1; D remains ambiguous. CDR1 is LNHDA and CDR2 is SQIVND in the germline V gene (reference sequence). The CDR3 length is 13 residues. Trimming removed 5 bases at V and 5 bases at J, with 12 bases between. Written as DNA, the CDR3 is TGTGCCAGTAGTCAGGACGGGGAAACTGAAGCTTTCTTT. Protein: CASSQDGETEAFF.

V usage is TRBV11-3 and J usage is TRBJ1-6; D is undetermined. This CDR3 is built from 13 residues. Germline CDR1 and CDR2: SGHNT and YENEEA. With 3 bases removed from V and 7 bases from J, the gap between germline ends came to 7 bases. The CDR3 region is CASSFTRNSPLHF. In nucleotides, the CDR3 is TGTGCCAGCAGCTTTACAAGGAATTCACCCCTCCACTTT.

The rearrangement links TRBV28 to TRBJ2-1, with D perhaps TRBD2 (6 bases). CDR1 is MDHEN, CDR2 SYDVKM, per germline. The CDR3 is 11 residues long. Trimming left V 9 bases short and J 9 bases short, with 12 bases between. This CDR3 reads CASYRRGEQFF. The CDR3, as DNA: TGTGCCAGTTACCGGAGGGGTGAGCAGTTCTTC.

CDR3 bases: TGTGCCAGCAGCCCCCGGGACAGTCTTCAAGGTACTGAAGCTTTCTTT. Translation gives CASSPRDSLQGTEAFF. The chain carries TRBV7-9 and TRBJ1-1, with 7 bases fitting TRBD1. Germline-derived CDR1 and CDR2 are SEHNR and FQNEAQ (reference sequence). This CDR3 is built from 16 residues. J lost 5 bases, V lost 5 bases, and 14 bases had no gene match.

This chain connects TRBV27 to TRBJ2-2; the D gene is possibly TRBD1 (6 bases). Germline CDR1 MNHEY, CDR2 SMNVEV (reference sequence). The CDR3 has 13 residues. Deletions cut 8 bases from V and 4 bases from J, with 11 bases between. CDR3 region: CASAEGGTGELFF. Here the CDR3 DNA reads TGTGCCAGCGCGGAAGGGGGCACCGGGGAGCTGTTTTTT.

Worth noting for this clone: This same CDR3 is encoded by further DNA sequences in the sample. This chain uses TRBV27 with TRBJ1-5; D ambiguous. CDR1 and CDR2 (germline): MNHEY, SMNVEV (reference sequence). CDR3 length: 13 amino acids. V was pared by 3 bases and J by 1 base, with 4 bases between. CDR3 in amino acids: CASSFTSNQPQHF. The DNA for the CDR3 is TGTGCCAGCAGTTTTACCAGCAATCAGCCCCAGCATTTT.

V is TRBV7-8 and J is TRBJ2-7, with D perhaps matching TRBD1 or TRBD2 (5 bases each). The CDR3 totals 17 residues. Germline CDR1 SGHVS, CDR2 FQNEAQ. The germline V and J ends were trimmed by 5 bases and 1 base, with 21 bases remaining between them. The CDR3 DNA follows: TGTGCCAGCAGCCAAACGGCAGGGACGACCGTTTCCTACGAGCAGTACTTC. This translates into CASSQTAGTTVSYEQYF.

The V and J genes are TRBV2 and TRBJ1-1, with D perhaps TRBD1 (6 bases). The V gene lost 7 bases and the J gene lost 7 bases, with 16 bases spanning the gap. From germline, CDR1 is SNHLY and CDR2 FYNNEI. This CDR3 is 13 amino acids long. The CDR3 sequence is CASNRQVTGEAFF. The CDR3 nucleotides read TGTGCCAGCAACAGGCAGGTGACAGGTGAAGCTTTCTTT. The complete variable domain, with remaining parts taken from reference TRBV2 and TRBJ1-1, reads EPEVTQTPSHQVTQMGQEVILRCVPISNHLYFYWYRQILGQKVEFLVSFYNNEISEKSEIFDDQFSVERPDGSNFTLKIRSTKLEDSAMYFCASNRQVTGEAFFGQGTRLTVV.

V usage is TRBV6-5 and J usage is TRBJ2-5, with D maybe TRBD1 (6 bases). The CDR3 extends over 14 amino acids. CDR1 and CDR2 from the germline V gene are MNHEY and SVGAGI. The germline V and J ends were trimmed by 5 bases and 1 base, with 11 bases remaining between them. In nucleotides, the CDR3 is TGTGCCAGCAGTCTCACAGGGCCCCAAGAGACCCAGTACTTC. Translation: CASSLTGPQETQYF.

V is TRBV7-9 and J is TRBJ2-2; D is unclear. From germline, CDR1 is SEHNR and CDR2 FQNEAQ (reference sequence). CDR3 length equals 16 residues. Trimming left V 6 bases short and J 0 bases short, with 14 bases between. CDR3 DNA sequence: TGTGCCAGCAGAGAAAGGACGCCCGCGAACACCGGGGAGCTGTTTTTT. Translation: CASRERTPANTGELFF.

The chain has TRBV6-5 and TRBJ2-2; D is uncertain. The length of the CDR3 is 13 residues. Trimming left V 0 bases short and J 5 bases short, with 4 bases between. Germline V gene data show CDR1 as MNHEY and CDR2 as SVGAGI. This chain's CDR3 is CASSYSRTGELFF. Here the CDR3 DNA reads TGTGCCAGCAGTTACTCTAGGACCGGGGAGCTGTTTTTT.

The chain carries TRBV21-1 and TRBJ1-4; TRBD1 is taken as the D call from the table, unchecked against the DNA. TRBV21-1 is a recognized pseudogene. This CDR3 contains 13 residues. The CDR3 nucleotides read TGTGCCAGCAGCAGGACAGGGGAGGGAAAACTGTTTTTT. It translates to CASSRTGEGKLFF.

V and J are TRBV25-1 and TRBJ1-2; weak D call: TRBD1 (6 bases). V was clipped by 7 bases and J by 0 bases, with 15 bases between them. Per germline, CDR1 MGHDK and CDR2 SYGVNS. The CDR3 length is 15 residues. The CDR3 spells CASTRTDITNYGYTF. The CDR3 nucleotides are TGTGCCAGCACCCGGACAGATATAACTAACTATGGCTACACCTTC.

The rearrangement links TRBV27 to TRBJ2-7; 11 bases agree with TRBD1. CDR1 is MNHEY, CDR2 SMNVEV, per germline (reference sequence). The junction had 6 bases not matched to a gene; V was cut back by 5 bases and J by 6 bases. The CDR3 is 14 amino acids. In DNA form, the CDR3 reads TGTGCCAGCAGTCCGGGACAGGGGGTTGGCGAGCAGTACTTC. Encoded protein: CASSPGQGVGEQYF.

The chain recombines TRBV6-5 with TRBJ2-7; D is possibly TRBD1 (5 bases). V lost 0 bases, J lost 2 bases, and 14 bases lay in between. Germline V gene lookup returns CDR1 MNHEY and CDR2 SVGAGI. The CDR3 covers 16 residues. In nucleotides, the CDR3 is TGTGCCAGCAGTTACTCATCAGGGCCGCTTACCTACGAGCAGTACTTC. Translating it yields CASSYSSGPLTYEQYF.